This TCR delta chain was retrieved from a study of γδ T cells in repeated Plasmodium falciparum infection. CDR3 length: 18 residues. The V end was cut by 3 bases, the J end by 2 bases, with 22 bases between. Germline V gene sequence: CDR1 TSWWSYY, CDR2 QGS. General observations from the study: Vdelta2-negative gammadelta repertoires appeared less diverse and less shared in Malian than Australian children.

Vgamma9/Vdelta2+ and Vdelta2-negative gammadelta T cells were flow-sorted from PBMC for bulk sequencing. TCRdb reprocessed the multiplex PCR reads using CATT. Counted here are about 48,000 delta-chain clones, 1.6% occurring once; the ten biggest clones make up over 7%. This clone was counted at least ten times. Its specificity is not known. It differs at one base from a far larger clone, so likely a read error. The sample carries other DNA sequences with the same CDR3. The chain joins TRDV1 to TRDJ1, with D tentatively TRDD2 (6 bases). Input material: gamma-delta T cells from blood. This receptor was taken from a pool of human donors (malaria-infected and uninfected, not separated). The CDR3 reads CALGELRSPTPGTDKLIF. The CDR3, as DNA: TGTGCTCTTGGGGAGCTTAGGTCTCCTACTCCGGGTACCGATAAACTCATCTTT.